Sequencing of this TCR beta chain was carried out in a study of cytomegalovirus exposure and HLA in healthy donors. The PCR had 60 Vbeta and 13 Jbeta primers. Assay used: immunoSEQ multiplex PCR; TCRdb lists only in-frame clones, some missing. The table shows around 130,000 clones, with 78% occurring only once. Trimming at V came to 4 bases and at J to 6 bases, leaving 9 bases not matched to a gene. CDR1 and CDR2 from the germline V gene are SGHAT and FQNNGV. The CDR3 totals 15 residues. This chain uses TRBV11-2 with TRBJ1-2, with 9 positions matching TRBD1. The sequenced material came from PBMCs. This clonotype was sampled from a woman in her thirties or forties in good health and CMV-seronegative. For the CDR3, the DNA is TGTGCCAGCAGCTCGTCGGACAGGGGAGGTCATGGCTACACCTTC. It codes for CASSSSDRGGHGYTF.